The 14 T cell receptor beta chains listed next were all sequenced from one sample in a study of blood T cells in healthy people across ages. Sample-barcoded 5' priming and a J-beta primer mix drove a second PCR of roughly 6 to 12 cycles. TCRdb re-derived calls from the 5' RACE reads in MiXCR, one entry per CDR3 protein. The data show some 1.5 million distinct CDR3 sequences, over 25% seen once. The sequencing sample was made of blood. Receptors were obtained from a woman aged 25 to 45 in good health.

This clonotype was seen ten or more times. The gene calls are TRBV7-9 and TRBJ2-7; TRBD1 matches at 8 bases. V shed 4 bases, J shed 3 bases, and the junction held 11 bases outside the gene matches. The length of the CDR3 is 16 residues. From germline, CDR1 is SEHNR and CDR2 FQNEAQ (reference sequence). CDR3 coding DNA: TGTGCCAGCAGCTCCCTACCCCGACAGGGGTTCTACGAGCAGTACTTC. Translating it yields CASSSLPRQGFYEQYF.

This clonotype has more than one count but fewer than ten. The gene calls are TRBV4-1 and TRBJ2-3, with D possibly matching TRBD2 (5 bases). Trimming left V 1 base short and J 4 bases short, with 12 bases between. Germline CDR1 is MGHRA and CDR2 is YSYEKL. The CDR3 loop spans 15 amino acids. CDR3 in DNA: TGCGCCAGCAGCCAAGTCAGGAGCGGCCCAGATACGCAGTATTTT. Protein: CASSQVRSGPDTQYF.

The CDR3 bases are TGCGCCAGCGGGAGGACCATCCTTCGCGATGAGCAGTTCTTC. Protein product: CASGRTILRDEQFF. The chain has TRBV10-2 and TRBJ2-1; D possibly corresponds to TRBD2 (6 bases). From germline, CDR1 is WSHSY and CDR2 SAAADI. The CDR3 consists of 14 residues. With 8 bases removed from V and 8 bases from J, the gap between germline ends came to 19 bases.

This clonotype came up once. A much larger clone differs by one base, so this may be a read error. Likely a read error: the CDR3 ends without its conserved phenylalanine or tryptophan. This sequence joins TRBV4-1 and TRBJ1-2; the D is unclear. This CDR3 is 14 amino acids long. Germline V CDR1 and CDR2: MGHRA, YSYEKL. V lost 5 bases to trimming and J lost 5 bases, with 15 bases between them. CDR3 region: CASSKINDGYGYTV. In DNA form, the CDR3 reads TGCGCCAGCAGCAAAATTAACGATGGGTATGGCTACACCGTC.

The genes are TRBV7-2 and TRBJ1-1, with 7 positions matching TRBD1. The CDR3 totals 13 residues. J was trimmed by 11 bases and V by 4 bases; bases with no gene match: 10. Germline V CDR1 and CDR2: SGHTA, FQGNSA. CDR3 DNA: TGTGCCAGCAGCTCCCGACAGGGAGGGCCTGCTTTCTTT. Its translation is CASSSRQGGPAFF.

The V call is TRBV16, the J call TRBJ1-2, with 7 bases matching TRBD1. This CDR3 is built from 13 residues. Germline trimming cut 2 bases from V and 8 bases from J; bases unmatched to any gene: 5. Germline V gene data show CDR1 as KGHSY and CDR2 as FQNENV. CDR3 coding DNA: TGTGCCAGCAGCCAAGAGGGGGCGGGCGGCTACACCTTC. This codes for CASSQEGAGGYTF.

This clonotype came up many times. This chain joins TRBV14 and TRBJ1-4; 7 bases are a match to TRBD1. Trimming took 4 bases from V and 0 from J; bases not matched to a gene: 8. Germline loops: CDR1 SGHDN, CDR2 FVKESK. There are 17 residues in the CDR3. The CDR3 nucleotides read TGTGCCAGCAGCCGAACGACAGGGCCCGCAACTAATGAAAAACTGTTTTTT. Protein: CASSRTTGPATNEKLFF. Variable domain in full (rest from reference TRBV14 and TRBJ1-4): EAGVTQFPSHSVIEKGQTVTLRCDPISGHDNLYWYRRVMGKEIKFLLHFVKESKQDESGMPNNRFLAERTGGTYSTLKVQPAELEDSGVYFCASSRTTGPATNEKLFFGSGTQLSVL.

This clonotype was found a few times. The V call is TRBV28, the J call TRBJ1-2; a weak D match, TRBD1 (5 bases). CDR3 length: 12 residues. Germline V CDR1 and CDR2: MDHEN, SYDVKM. V lost 3 bases and J lost 8, with 10 bases in between. The CDR3 coding sequence is TGTGCCAGCAGTTTTCGATGGGACGGCTACACCTTC. Amino acid sequence: CASSFRWDGYTF.

The chain has TRBV5-6 and TRBJ2-5, with 7 bases fitting TRBD1. Trimming cost V 1 base and J 4 bases; bases outside gene matches: 4. CDR1 and CDR2 (germline): SGHDT, YYEEEE. The length of the CDR3 is 14 residues. Written as DNA, the CDR3 is TGTGCCAGCAGCTTGAGGTCAGGGGGAGAGACCCAGTACTTC. This sequence encodes CASSLRSGGETQYF. The whole variable domain, remainder taken from reference TRBV5-6 and TRBJ2-5, is DAGVTQSPTHLIKTRGQQVTLRCSPKSGHDTVSWYQQALGQGPQFIFQYYEEEERQRGNFPDRFSGHQFPNYSSELNVNALLLGDSALYLCASSLRSGGETQYFGPGTRLLVL.

Turning to this clonotype: A junction boundary mismatches the germline segment, possibly from a read error. CDR3 coding DNA: TGCAGTGCTAGGTCTCACATTCGGGTCACTGGAGCTTTCTTT. Residues: CSARSHIRVTGAFF. The chain joins TRBV20-1 to TRBJ1-1; D remains ambiguous. CDR1 is DFQATT and CDR2 is SNEGSKA in the germline V gene (reference sequence). The CDR3 is made up of 14 amino acids.

This clonotype occurred many times. The chain uses TRBV28 and TRBJ2-5; D is ambiguous. Germline loops: CDR1 MDHEN, CDR2 SYDVKM. This CDR3 spans 12 amino acids. V was shortened by 8 bases and J by 4 bases, with 11 bases between the two germline ends. The CDR3 DNA reads TGTGCCAGCTCCAGTACAAGAGAGACCCAGTACTTC. This encodes CASSSTRETQYF.

The gene calls are TRBV5-6 and TRBJ2-7, with TRBD2 matching over 9 bases. Germline V CDR1 and CDR2: SGHDT, YYEEEE. The CDR3 length is 13 residues. V gave up 4 bases and J gave up 5 bases; unmatched junction bases: 4. CDR3 in amino acids: CASSALAGNEQYF. CDR3 DNA sequence: TGTGCCAGCAGCGCGCTAGCGGGGAACGAGCAGTACTTC.

This clonotype was seen a few times. This chain connects TRBV7-6 to TRBJ2-1, with 9 positions matching TRBD2. The CDR3 is 16 residues long. After removal of 7 bases from V and 5 bases from J, the junction contained 12 bases not matched to a gene. Germline V lookup: CDR1 SGHVS, CDR2 FNYEAQ. The CDR3 is CASTSHGTSKDNEQFF. The CDR3 DNA is TGTGCCAGCACGTCTCACGGGACTAGCAAAGACAATGAGCAGTTCTTC.

A word on this clonotype: A much larger clone sits a single nucleotide away, making a read error possible. The chain links TRBV20-1 to TRBJ2-1; 10 bases are a match to TRBD2. The CDR3 sequence is 16 residues long. Trimming removed 3 bases from V and 13 bases from J; junction bases left unmatched: 18. Germline-derived CDR1 and CDR2 are DFQATT and SNEGSKA (reference sequence). CDR3 sequence (DNA): TGCAGTGCTAGGTCTCTAGCGGGGGAGCCCATAGAGACCCAGTTCTTC. As protein: CSARSLAGEPIETQFF.